The present T cell receptor beta chain was sequenced within a study of blood T cells in healthy people across ages. Using a J-beta primer mix together with a sample-barcoded 5' primer, a second PCR was run for roughly 7 to 11 cycles. TCRdb ran MiXCR on the 5' RACE reads and lists one entry per CDR3 protein. In the table there are 500,000 to 650,000 distinct CDR3 sequences, about 27% of which are singletons. Germline loops: CDR1 MGHDK, CDR2 SYGVNS. CDR3 length: 15 residues. The V and J ends lost 6 bases and 6 bases, in that order; junction bases with no gene match: 12. This same sample was also part of a study on T cells of mothers and their children. That report adds: Whatever RNA was extracted went entirely into cDNA synthesis, at approximately 1.4 ug per 15 ul.

This sequence joins TRBV25-1 and TRBJ1-2; 8 bases match TRBD1. The source is a boy aged 2 to 10 in good health. The sequenced material came from blood. The CDR3 DNA sequence: TGTGCCAGCAGGGAGGGCACAGGGGGAGGTGATGGCTACACCTTC. Its protein product is CASREGTGGGDGYTF.